A single sample is the source of the 23 T cell receptor beta chains below, sequenced in a study of cytomegalovirus exposure and HLA in healthy donors (dated by TCRdb to about 2017). The library was obtained by the immunoSEQ multiplex PCR assay. For the multiplex PCR, a mixture combining 60 forward primers for TCR Vbeta segments and 13 reverse primers for TCR Jbeta segments was used. TCRdb took over this immuneACCESS table, retaining in-frame rearrangements with V and J assigned. Such tables are incomplete; in checked studies, under half of the missing clones stem from an unresolved V gene, and the remainder is unexplained. The sample includes approximately 220,000 clones, with 60% to 80% observed a single time. 1.5% to 2% of the sample is taken by the ten largest. Material: PBMCs. The receptors shown here come from a male donor in good health and CMV-seronegative.

The rearrangement links TRBV5-4 to TRBJ2-1; 7 positions match TRBD2. This CDR3 has 14 residues. Germline V gene sequence: CDR1 SGHNT, CDR2 YYREEE (reference sequence). V gave up 7 bases and J gave up 5 bases; unmatched junction bases: 9. For the CDR3, the DNA is TGTGCCAGCCCCGGGGGGTGGGGACACAATGAGCAGTTCTTC. This translates into CASPGGWGHNEQFF.

The chain joins TRBV6-6 to TRBJ2-2; TRBD1 matches at 9 bases. CDR1 is MNHNY and CDR2 is SVGAGI in the germline V gene (reference sequence). V was clipped by 5 bases and J by 4 bases; unmatched bases: 2. This CDR3 is built from 14 residues. CDR3 residues: CASSGDRATGELFF. CDR3 DNA: TGTGCCAGCAGTGGGGACAGGGCCACCGGGGAGCTGTTTTTT.

V and J are TRBV15 and TRBJ1-5; TRBD1 matches 10 bases. The CDR3 is 16 amino acids. Looked up from germline, CDR1 is LNHNV and CDR2 is YYDKDF (reference sequence). After removal of 3 bases from V and 3 bases from J, the junction contained 5 bases not matched to a gene. CDR3 protein: CATSRGTGAHNQPQHF. The CDR3 coding sequence is TGTGCCACCAGCAGGGGGACAGGGGCCCACAATCAGCCCCAGCATTTT.

This clone has only a few counts. The chain joins TRBV5-1 to TRBJ2-3, with D maybe TRBD1 (5 bases). CDR3 length: 16 amino acids. The V end lost 0 bases, the J end lost 1 base, and 12 bases lay between the germline ends. The germline gives CDR1 SGHRS, CDR2 YFSETQ. This CDR3 is CASSLEALGGTDTQYF. The CDR3 nucleotides read TGCGCCAGCAGCTTGGAAGCCCTAGGGGGCACAGATACGCAGTATTTT.

This clone has just a few counts. The chain has TRBV5-1 and TRBJ1-1; the match to TRBD1 covers 9 bases. CDR1 is SGHRS, CDR2 YFSETQ, per germline. This CDR3 contains 18 residues. V gave up 0 bases and J gave up 1 base; unmatched junction bases: 10. DNA for the CDR3: TGCGCCAGCAGCTTGGTGAGGCGGGACAGGGATAAGAACACTGAAGCTTTCTTT. Protein sequence: CASSLVRRDRDKNTEAFF.

J is TRBJ2-7 and V is TRBV9; D not certain. This CDR3 is built from 11 residues. CDR1 is SGDLS, CDR2 YYNGEE, per germline. V was pared by 8 bases and J by 2 bases, with 8 bases between. The DNA for the CDR3 is TGTGCCAGTGGCGGCACCTACGAGCAGTACTTC. Its protein is CASGGTYEQYF.

The chain uses TRBV5-1 and TRBJ1-2; 8 positions match TRBD1. V lost 6 bases and J lost 5; bases outside the gene matches: 12. The CDR3 is 15 residues long. CDR1 is SGHRS and CDR2 is YFSETQ in the germline V gene. In DNA, the CDR3 is TGCGCCAGCACCGCGCCCGACAGGGGAGTATATGGCTACACCTTC. Translating gives CASTAPDRGVYGYTF.

The chain combines TRBV9 with TRBJ2-7; 7 positions match TRBD1. The V gene end was trimmed by 0 bases and the J gene end by 6 bases; junction bases not matched to a gene: 9. CDR3 length: 15 amino acids. Germline lookup yields CDR1 SGDLS and CDR2 YYNGEE. The CDR3 spells CASSVGDSRTIEQYF. The CDR3 nucleotides are TGTGCCAGCAGCGTAGGGGACAGTCGGACCATCGAGCAGTACTTC.

This chain links TRBV19 with TRBJ2-2, with D perhaps TRBD1 (6 bases). V was cut by 9 bases and J by 6 bases, with 8 bases left in between. Looked up from germline, CDR1 is LNHDA and CDR2 is SQIVND (reference sequence). The length of the CDR3 is 11 residues. The CDR3 bases are TGTGCCAGCAGGGGTTCCGGGGAGCTGTTTTTT. Protein: CASRGSGELFF.

This chain connects TRBV27 to TRBJ1-1, with a possible D match to TRBD1 (5 bases). Germline CDR1 is MNHEY and CDR2 is SMNVEV (reference sequence). The CDR3 consists of 14 residues. The germline V and J ends were trimmed by 5 bases and 1 base, with 11 bases remaining between them. For the CDR3, the DNA is TGTGCCAGCAGTCCCGGCGGACAGAACACTGAAGCTTTCTTT. This codes for CASSPGGQNTEAFF.

The chain employs TRBV20-1 and TRBJ2-5, with D maybe TRBD2 (5 bases). This CDR3 is 11 amino acids long. V lost 5 bases and J 5 bases, leaving 9 bases between the germline ends. Germline V gives CDR1 DFQATT, CDR2 SNEGSKA (reference sequence). The CDR3 loop is CSARDAETQYF. As DNA, the CDR3 is TGCAGTGCTCGGGATGCGGAGACCCAGTACTTC.

The V call is TRBV2, the J call TRBJ2-1, with 7 positions matching TRBD1. This CDR3 has 13 residues. CDR1 is SNHLY and CDR2 is FYNNEI in the germline V gene. V lost 4 bases and J lost 9; bases outside the gene matches: 6. The CDR3 coding sequence is TGTGCCAGCAGTGGGGGACAGTTACCTGAGCAGTTCTTC. It codes for CASSGGQLPEQFF.

The chain joins TRBV29-1 to TRBJ2-2, with 8 bases aligning to TRBD2. Germline V lookup: CDR1 SQVTM, CDR2 ANQGSEA. The length of the CDR3 is 15 residues. V dropped 5 bases and J dropped 5; count of bases not matched to a gene: 10. The CDR3 here is CSVLGTSGPTGELFF. CDR3 DNA: TGCAGCGTTTTGGGAACTAGCGGTCCTACCGGGGAGCTGTTTTTT.

The chain recombines TRBV6-1 with TRBJ1-5; no clear D gene. Germline values: CDR1 MNHNS, CDR2 SASEGT. The CDR3 runs to 13 residues. V shed 2 bases and J shed 1 base, with 3 bases lying between them. Here the CDR3 reads CASSELSNQPQHF. The CDR3 region has the DNA TGTGCCAGCAGTGAACTCAGCAATCAGCCCCAGCATTTT.

The chain combines TRBV18 with TRBJ2-4; no definite D call. Trimming removed 6 bases from V and 1 base from J, with 13 bases in between. Germline V lookup: CDR1 KGHSH, CDR2 LQKENI. The CDR3 is 15 residues long. Here the CDR3 reads CASSHPNSAKNIQYF. DNA of the CDR3: TGTGCCAGCTCGCACCCAAACTCTGCCAAAAACATTCAGTACTTC.

V and J are TRBV29-1 and TRBJ1-3, with D perhaps TRBD1 (6 bases). CDR3 length: 14 residues. CDR1 SQVTM and CDR2 ANQGSEA come from the germline V gene. With 3 bases removed from V and 0 bases from J, the gap between germline ends came to 9 bases. The CDR3 spells CSVEGDISGNTIYF. In DNA form, the CDR3 reads TGCAGCGTTGAGGGGGACATCTCTGGAAACACCATATATTTT.

This clone was seen only once. The gene calls are TRBV11-2 and TRBJ2-2; 8 bases agree with TRBD2. The germline V gene has CDR1 SGHAT and CDR2 FQNNGV. Trimming removed 5 bases from V and 2 bases from J; junction bases left unmatched: 16. The CDR3 runs 19 residues. CDR3 residues: CASSLGLDAGGRNTGELFF. The CDR3 nucleotides read TGTGCCAGCAGCCTTGGACTAGATGCGGGAGGCCGTAACACCGGGGAGCTGTTTTTT.

V is TRBV27 and J is TRBJ2-2; 7 bases are a match to TRBD1. The CDR3 loop spans 15 amino acids. CDR1 is MNHEY and CDR2 is SMNVEV in the germline V gene (reference sequence). V shed 6 bases and J 6 bases; nucleotides not matched to a gene: 10. CDR3: CASRAIGTVPGELFF. CDR3 nucleotides: TGTGCCAGCAGGGCAATCGGGACAGTCCCCGGGGAGCTGTTTTTT.

This sequence joins TRBV25-1 and TRBJ2-2, with 9 bases that match TRBD1. V shed 3 bases, J shed 5 bases, and the junction held 7 bases outside the gene matches. The germline V gene encodes CDR1 MGHDK and CDR2 SYGVNS. The CDR3 covers 16 residues. Here the CDR3 reads CASSDVRQGDTGELFF. CDR3 nucleotide sequence: TGTGCCAGCAGTGATGTTAGACAGGGGGATACCGGGGAGCTGTTTTTT.

This clone was recorded once. The chain has TRBV11-3 and TRBJ1-1; D is unclear. Trimming took off 1 base at V and 4 bases at J, with 7 bases between the two ends. The CDR3 spans 13 residues. The V gene's germline CDR1 is SGHNT and CDR2 YENEEA. CDR3 DNA sequence: TGTGCCAGCAGCTTAGCAACGGGCACTGAAGCTTTCTTT. As protein: CASSLATGTEAFF.

The CDR3 sequence: CASSLQSTGTEAFF. CDR3 nucleotides: TGCGCCAGCAGCCTCCAATCAACAGGGACTGAAGCTTTCTTT. The V gene is TRBV4-3, the J gene TRBJ1-1, with a possible D match to TRBD1 (6 bases). The germline gives CDR1 LGHNA, CDR2 YSLEER. V dropped 4 bases and J dropped 5 bases, with 14 bases sitting between them. The CDR3 has 14 amino acids.

The chain has TRBV2 and TRBJ2-2; 7 bases align to TRBD2. Germline V gene sequence: CDR1 SNHLY, CDR2 FYNNEI. The CDR3 totals 14 residues. J was trimmed by 4 bases and V by 2 bases; bases with no gene match: 1. DNA for the CDR3: TGTGCCAGCAGTGAACGCGGGGGCACCGGGGAGCTGTTTTTT. The encoded protein is CASSERGGTGELFF. The variable domain in full, completed from reference TRBV2 and TRBJ2-2, reads EPEVTQTPSHQVTQMGQEVILRCVPISNHLYFYWYRQILGQKVEFLVSFYNNEISEKSEIFDDQFSVERPDGSNFTLKIRSTKLEDSAMYFCASSERGGTGELFFGEGSRLTVL.

The chain links TRBV28 to TRBJ1-5; D not certain. This CDR3 comprises 13 residues. The V and J ends lost 6 bases and 3 bases respectively, with 9 bases between them. Germline CDR1 is MDHEN and CDR2 is SYDVKM. The CDR3 DNA reads TGTGCCAGCAGAAAACAGAACAATCAGCCCCAGCATTTT. It specifies CASRKQNNQPQHF.